A selection of T cell receptor beta chains follows, all from one sample in a study of blood T cells in healthy people across ages. TCRdb re-derived calls from the 5' RACE reads in MiXCR, one entry per CDR3 protein. The table lists over 600,000 distinct CDR3 sequences, 35% to 60% of them singletons, with about a sixth in the top ten. The source material was blood. The receptors derive from a man older than 75 in good health. The CDR3 runs from the conserved cysteine through the conserved F or W. Only part of the rows carry a size: once, few, many, or a class if the clone is expanded.

V,size,J,CDR3
TRBV20-1,NA,TRBJ2-7,CSARDSAVNSHEQYF
TRBV5-1,NA,TRBJ2-3,CASSLSSDIVRTDTQYF
TRBV24-1,few,TRBJ2-1,CATRTGGRYNEQFF
TRBV12-3/TRBV12-4,NA,TRBJ1-2,CASTGQGVADGYTF
TRBV12-3/TRBV12-4,NA,TRBJ2-1,CASSLAVGGGSYNEQFF
TRBV20-1,NA,TRBJ1-5,CSAGTGTIGQPQHF
TRBV27,NA,TRBJ2-7,CASSFLAGVYEQYF
TRBV3-1,few,TRBJ2-7,CASSPQGSGRESSYEQYF
TRBV7-8,many,TRBJ2-5,CASSLGPFLEKETQYF
TRBV21-1,NA,TRBJ2-5,CASLAGPRTSYQETQYF
TRBV27,once,TRBJ2-1,CASSSSGSAYNEQFF
TRBV19,NA,TRBJ2-3,CASSISGYRGDTQYF
TRBV6-2/TRBV6-3,NA,NA,CANWTGRLGEQYF
TRBV12-3/TRBV12-4,NA,TRBJ2-1,CASDHPMSNEQFF
TRBV29-1,once,TRBJ2-3,CSVRAEADTQYF
TRBV7-2,NA,TRBJ1-4,CASSSGPGQDEKLFF
TRBV7-9,NA,TRBJ1-1,CASSVTTGGSTEAFF
TRBV5-1,NA,TRBJ1-4,CASRLDIGQGNEKLFF
TRBV28,NA,NA,CASGFEGTGYEQYF
TRBV13,NA,TRBJ2-7,CASSTRVRRDEQYF
TRBV18,NA,TRBJ1-5,CASSGGWDQPQHF
TRBV29-1,NA,TRBJ2-7,CSARPTSRDEQYF
TRBV20-1,few,TRBJ2-1,CSAPSLMGSGSNEQFF
TRBV28,NA,TRBJ1-5,CASSLGPGTGGSQPQHF
TRBV6-2/TRBV6-3,NA,TRBJ2-2,CASSYGAGANTGELFF
TRBV3-1,NA,TRBJ2-7,CASAQSFYEQYF
TRBV29-1,few,TRBJ2-5,CSVPGRGVSETQYF
TRBV29-1,NA,TRBJ1-1,CSVVEDSNTEAFF
TRBV5-1,few,TRBJ2-1,CASSEGYYNEQFF
TRBV10-3,few,TRBJ1-2,CAISREAVGYGYTF
TRBV7-6,NA,TRBJ2-3,CASSLSRLAGVGSTDTQYF
TRBV20-1,NA,TRBJ2-5,CSAMQGPYQETQYF
TRBV7-2,NA,TRBJ2-1,CASSLEVWAGGRQFF
TRBV7-2,few,TRBJ1-1,CASSLVSIRGRTEAFF
TRBV7-2,NA,TRBJ2-3,CASSLVPDTGTQYF
TRBV27,few,TRBJ2-3,CASRGLARAADTQYF
TRBV4-2,NA,TRBJ1-5,CASSQAVGGAGQPQHF
TRBV7-2,NA,TRBJ2-5,CASSLLGSGGETQYF
TRBV4-2,NA,TRBJ1-4,CASSQDRGVVEKLFF
TRBV7-6,NA,TRBJ2-3,CASSLDGLQGGFADTQYF
TRBV12-3/TRBV12-4,few,TRBJ2-1,CASSFLEPPYNEQFF
TRBV18,NA,TRBJ1-6,CASSPGWGGESPLHF
TRBV2,NA,TRBJ2-3,CASSEARVTQYF
TRBV20-1,few,TRBJ1-2,CSAVDSNYGYTF
TRBV10-3,NA,TRBJ2-3,CATMSSGSTDTQYF
TRBV20-1,NA,TRBJ2-7,CSARGSKGSTYEQYF
TRBV7-9,NA,TRBJ2-3,CASSLVAGPTDTQYF
TRBV9,NA,TRBJ2-6,CASGKFGTGANVLTF
TRBV28,NA,TRBJ2-3,CASSFRTGGADTQYF
TRBV6-2/TRBV6-3,many,TRBJ2-7,CASLLSNSYEQYF
TRBV5-5,NA,TRBJ2-1,CASSLQGAQNNEQFF
TRBV11-3,few,TRBJ2-3,CASSSWAGTDTQYF
TRBV5-1,NA,TRBJ1-2,CASSLVGQGMDGYTF
TRBV28,NA,TRBJ2-2,CASRAANTGELFF
TRBV28,few,TRBJ1-2,CASSSQGPGYTF
TRBV2,NA,TRBJ2-3,CASREALTTDMQYF
TRBV6-2/TRBV6-3,few,TRBJ2-1,CASSRTSPSYNEQFF
TRBV9,few,TRBJ2-7,CASSVDVSTPRQYF
TRBV5-1,few,TRBJ2-4,CASSFSGGEDIQYF
TRBV25-1,NA,TRBJ2-3,CASGAFTDTQYF